A single sample gave rise to the 15 T cell receptor beta chains below, sequenced in a study of blood T cell repertoires in COVID-19. Generated by immunoSEQ multiplex PCR, the TCRdb table keeps only in-frame clones and is missing some. The sample lists fewer than 200,000 clones, more than 75% seen once, with about 7.8% in the top ten. Material: peripheral blood. The source of these receptors is a woman aged 60-70 years with COVID-19, enrolled during active disease.

The V gene is TRBV5-1, the J gene TRBJ1-1, with D perhaps matching TRBD1 (5 bases). Germline V gene lookup returns CDR1 SGHRS and CDR2 YFSETQ. The germline V and J ends were trimmed by 0 bases and 3 bases, with 9 bases remaining between them. The CDR3 contains 14 residues. The CDR3 nucleotides are TGCGCCAGCAGCTTGGTTCGGGGGGACACTGAAGCTTTCTTT. Translated: CASSLVRGDTEAFF.

This rearrangement joins TRBV5-5 to TRBJ2-7; tentative D call: TRBD1 (5 bases). Trimming pared 1 base from V and 0 bases from J, leaving 11 bases between. CDR3 length: 15 amino acids. Germline loops: CDR1 SGHKS, CDR2 YYEKEE (reference sequence). This chain's CDR3 is CASSLQGLSSYEQYF. Written as DNA, the CDR3 is TGTGCCAGCAGCTTGCAGGGCCTTAGCTCCTACGAGCAGTACTTC.

This chain joins TRBV9 and TRBJ1-1; D may be TRBD1 (6 bases). Germline CDR1 SGDLS, CDR2 YYNGEE. Trimming cost V 4 bases and J 0 bases, with 16 bases left between them. This CDR3 is built from 16 residues. The CDR3: CASSTRDTSMNTEAFF. As DNA, the CDR3 is TGTGCCAGCAGCACCCGGGACACCTCTATGAACACTGAAGCTTTCTTT. The full variable domain, its missing parts supplied by reference TRBV9 and TRBJ1-1, is DSGVTQTPKHLITATGQRVTLRCSPRSGDLSVYWYQQSLDQGLQFLIQYYNGEERAKGNILERFSAQQFPDLHSELNLSSLELGDSALYFCASSTRDTSMNTEAFFGQGTRLTVV.

The J gene is TRBJ1-2, the V gene TRBV27; 10 nucleotides agree with TRBD1. The germline V gene has CDR1 MNHEY and CDR2 SMNVEV (reference sequence). The J segment lost 8 bases and the V segment lost 4 bases, leaving 10 bases of the junction unmatched. This CDR3 region has 15 residues. DNA of the CDR3: TGTGCCAGCAGTTCGTACCTCCGGGACAGGGGCGGCTACACCTTC. The encoded protein is CASSSYLRDRGGYTF.

The chain is built from TRBV6-6 and TRBJ2-5, with a weak D call TRBD2 (5 bases). CDR3 size: 14 residues. V dropped 6 bases and J dropped 1 base, with 12 bases sitting between them. The V gene's germline CDR1 is MNHNY and CDR2 SVGAGI (reference sequence). In nucleotides, the CDR3 is TGTGCCAGCAGCCCCACCAGCGGCCAAGAGACCCAGTACTTC. Residues: CASSPTSGQETQYF.

This clone was seen more than once but under ten times. This rearrangement joins TRBV7-3 to TRBJ2-2, with D possibly being TRBD2 (5 bases). This CDR3 is 14 amino acids long. Trimming cost V 5 bases and J 7 bases, with 14 bases left between them. CDR1 is SGHTA, CDR2 FQGTGA, per germline. The DNA for the CDR3 is TGTGCCAGCAGCCAAACTAGTGGCGTCGGGGAGCTGTTTTTT. Translation: CASSQTSGVGELFF.

The CDR3 DNA follows: TGCGCCAGCAGCCCGGGACTAGCGGGAGGCTTCGGGAATGAGCAGTTCTTC. Encoded protein: CASSPGLAGGFGNEQFF. The chain uses TRBV5-1 and TRBJ2-1; 15 bases map to TRBD2. The length of the CDR3 is 17 residues. Germline CDR1 SGHRS, CDR2 YFSETQ. V shed 4 bases, J shed 7 bases, and the junction held 9 bases outside the gene matches.

CDR3 nucleotide sequence: TGTGCCTGGAGTGTCGCAGGGGGGAACTATGGCTACACCTTC. Amino acid sequence: CAWSVAGGNYGYTF. This chain connects TRBV30 to TRBJ1-2; TRBD1 agrees at 7 bases. With 0 bases clipped from V and 2 bases from J, the junction kept 3 bases outside the gene matches. Looked up from germline, CDR1 is GTSNPN and CDR2 is SVGIG (reference sequence). This CDR3 has 14 residues.

The rearrangement uses TRBV20-1 and TRBJ1-4; 8 nucleotides align to TRBD1. Germline lookup yields CDR1 DFQATT and CDR2 SNEGSKA (reference sequence). This CDR3 region has 15 residues. V trimming: 3 bases; J trimming: 7 bases; junction bases outside the gene matches: 10. The CDR3 DNA is TGCAGTGCTAGTCTCGGGGCAGGGGGCAGTGAAAAACTGTTTTTT. Translation gives CSASLGAGGSEKLFF.

The V gene is TRBV28, the J gene TRBJ2-1; 11 nucleotides match TRBD2. The ends lost 9 bases at V and 4 bases at J; junction bases unmatched: 5. CDR3 size: 14 residues. Germline V gene sequence: CDR1 MDHEN, CDR2 SYDVKM. The CDR3 loop reads CASSSGGAYNEQFF. CDR3 nucleotides: TGTGCCAGTAGTAGCGGGGGGGCGTACAATGAGCAGTTCTTC.

The chain combines TRBV7-2 with TRBJ1-1; unclear D gene. This CDR3 region has 15 residues. With 5 bases removed from V and 2 bases from J, the gap between germline ends came to 15 bases. Germline lookup yields CDR1 SGHTA and CDR2 FQGNSA. The CDR3 reads CASSPASGQNTEAFF. The CDR3 nucleotides are TGTGCCAGCAGCCCAGCCTCAGGCCAAAACACTGAAGCTTTCTTT. The variable domain in full, completed from reference TRBV7-2 and TRBJ1-1, reads GAGVSQSPSNKVTEKGKDVELRCDPISGHTALYWYRQSLGQGLEFLIYFQGNSAPDKSGLPSDRFSAERTGGSVSTLTIQRTQQEDSAVYLCASSPASGQNTEAFFGQGTRLTVV.

This clone has only a few counts. The chain links TRBV28 to TRBJ1-5; D is ambiguous. Trimming took off 5 bases at V and 5 bases at J, with 10 bases between the two ends. The CDR3 runs to 13 residues. The germline V gene has CDR1 MDHEN and CDR2 SYDVKM. The CDR3 region has the DNA TGTGCCAGCAGTGACCTTGGGCATCAGCCCCAGCATTTT. Amino acid sequence: CASSDLGHQPQHF. Based on the CDR3 plus reference TRBV28 and TRBJ1-5, the full variable domain is DVKVTQSSRYLVKRTGEKVFLECVQDMDHENMFWYRQDPGLGLRLIYFSYDVKMKEKGDIPEGYSVSREKKERFSLILESASTNQTSMYLCASSDLGHQPQHFGDGTRLSIL.

This rearrangement joins TRBV9 to TRBJ2-6; 7 positions match TRBD2. With 1 base clipped from V and 0 bases from J, the junction kept 4 bases outside the gene matches. Germline-derived CDR1 and CDR2 are SGDLS and YYNGEE. The CDR3 runs 17 residues. DNA of the CDR3: TGTGCCAGCAGCGTAATCAGCGGGGCCTCTGGGGCCAACGTCCTGACTTTC. It specifies CASSVISGASGANVLTF. Variable domain in full (rest from reference TRBV9 and TRBJ2-6): DSGVTQTPKHLITATGQRVTLRCSPRSGDLSVYWYQQSLDQGLQFLIQYYNGEERAKGNILERFSAQQFPDLHSELNLSSLELGDSALYFCASSVISGASGANVLTFGAGSRLTVL.

The rearrangement links TRBV7-9 to TRBJ1-4; D possibly corresponds to TRBD1 (5 bases). The CDR3 length is 14 residues. Germline V gives CDR1 SEHNR, CDR2 FQNEAQ (reference sequence). Trimming took off 4 bases at V and 7 bases at J, with 13 bases between the two ends. CDR3 amino acids: CASSSPGQGEKLFF. In nucleotides, the CDR3 is TGTGCCAGCAGCTCCCCCGGACAAGGTGAAAAACTGTTTTTT.

The chain uses TRBV7-2 and TRBJ1-2; D call uncertain. CDR3 size: 14 residues. V was shortened by 2 bases and J by 3 bases, with 10 bases between the two germline ends. The germline V gene has CDR1 SGHTA and CDR2 FQGNSA. The CDR3 DNA reads TGTGCCAGCAGCTTACAGGTTGACGACTATGGCTACACCTTC. This encodes CASSLQVDDYGYTF.